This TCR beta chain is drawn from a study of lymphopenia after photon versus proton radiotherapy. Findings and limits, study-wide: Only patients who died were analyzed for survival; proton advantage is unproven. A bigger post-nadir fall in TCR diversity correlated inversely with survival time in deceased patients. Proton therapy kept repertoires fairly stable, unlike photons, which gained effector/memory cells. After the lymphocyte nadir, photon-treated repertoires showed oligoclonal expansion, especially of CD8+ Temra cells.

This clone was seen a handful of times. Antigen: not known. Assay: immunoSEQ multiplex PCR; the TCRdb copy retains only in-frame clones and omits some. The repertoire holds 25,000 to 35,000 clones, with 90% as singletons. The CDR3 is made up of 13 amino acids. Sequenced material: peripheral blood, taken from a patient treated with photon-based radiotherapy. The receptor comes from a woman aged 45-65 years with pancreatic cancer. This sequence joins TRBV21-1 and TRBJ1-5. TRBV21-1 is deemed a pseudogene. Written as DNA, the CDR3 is TGTGCCAGCAGCAACCTTGGTGATCAGCCCCAGCATTTT. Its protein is CASSNLGDQPQHF.